A selection of T cell receptor beta chains follows, all from one sample in a study of Ad26.COV2.S vaccination and SARS-CoV-2 variants. Method: immunoSEQ multiplex PCR; TCRdb's copy keeps in-frame clones and lacks some. The sample yields roughly 180,000 clones, around nine tenths seen once. The specimen comprised peripheral blood, sampled after recovery from COVID-19. These receptors were collected from a human donor who had recovered from COVID-19. Both conserved end residues are trimmed from each CDR3. A D gene is named only where the DNA matches it firmly.

cdr3_aa d_call j_call v_call
ASSLSAGSANEQF TRBD2 TRBJ2-1 TRBV5-1
ASRSGEGLWFPTDTQY TRBD2 TRBJ2-3 TRBV2
ASSQQVQRSNQPQH NA TRBJ1-5 TRBV4-1
ASKGRNEKLF NA TRBJ1-4 TRBV19
ASSFDRDTEAF TRBD1 TRBJ1-1 TRBV13
ASNFEGTSGGAVGELF TRBD2 TRBJ2-2 TRBV7-8
ASSGTAAGELF TRBD1 TRBJ2-2 TRBV19
ASSPAGGNEQF TRBD2 TRBJ2-1 TRBV11-2
SVHQTGGIQY NA TRBJ2-4 TRBV29-1
ASSLAVYYTGELF NA TRBJ2-2 TRBV5-6
ASSHGLAGVQETQY TRBD2 TRBJ2-5 TRBV25-1
ASSFRSGNEQF NA TRBJ2-1 TRBV12-3/TRBV12-4
ASSLEGLPTYNEQF NA TRBJ2-1 TRBV13
ATSDLPEGVAF NA TRBJ1-1 TRBV24-1
ASSYSGGTPEAF NA TRBJ1-1 TRBV6-5
ASSQANDNEQF NA TRBJ2-1 TRBV4-1
ASSSISGFQPQH NA TRBJ1-5 TRBV5-6
ASSPLERVIYGYT NA TRBJ1-2 TRBV18
ASSFGRGGYGYT NA TRBJ1-2 TRBV27
ASSPVWSTNEKLF NA TRBJ1-4 TRBV5-8
ASSLSVRDQPQH NA TRBJ1-5 TRBV5-6
ASSLGIPGTYEQY NA TRBJ2-7 TRBV7-2
ASRTTGTYYGYT NA TRBJ1-2 TRBV5-6
ASSFHRATNEKLF NA TRBJ1-4 TRBV27
ASSLDTGTAGYT NA TRBJ1-2 TRBV5-5
ASSERSSSGGSTDTQY TRBD2 TRBJ2-3 TRBV6-1
ASSPSLGGYT NA TRBJ1-2 TRBV5-6
ASTPGGDEAF NA TRBJ1-1 TRBV12-3/TRBV12-4
ASSFAGNNEQF NA TRBJ2-1 TRBV7-3
ASSLGQGREGYT NA TRBJ1-2 TRBV7-2
ASSLGLAGYNEQF TRBD2 TRBJ2-1 TRBV13
SVEEVRQGPNNEQF TRBD1 TRBJ2-1 TRBV29-1
ASSLAGQGFIDTQY TRBD1 TRBJ2-3 TRBV5-1
ASSDLRGRSTEAF TRBD1 TRBJ1-1 TRBV28
ASSLLTRQGAYNEQF NA TRBJ2-1 TRBV5-1
ASSPSDRGLFLNTEAF TRBD1 TRBJ1-1 TRBV27
ASSGALGTQY NA TRBJ2-3 TRBV2
ASSPGTSGETQY TRBD2 TRBJ2-5 TRBV5-1
ASSRGGQPLH NA TRBJ1-6 TRBV14
ASSLTPSGSNEQF TRBD2 TRBJ2-1 TRBV5-1
ASSFSSNYEQY NA TRBJ2-7 TRBV5-1
AWMSGYTQY NA TRBJ2-3 TRBV30
ASRGYLGSEKLF NA TRBJ1-4 TRBV2
ASSLGAVNTDTQY NA TRBJ2-3 TRBV11-2
AWGTGGEKLF TRBD1 TRBJ1-4 TRBV30
ASSLGSGEQY NA TRBJ2-7 TRBV7-9
ASSEVGETGSYNEQF TRBD1 TRBJ2-1 TRBV25-1
SVWTGGAETQY TRBD1 TRBJ2-5 TRBV29-1